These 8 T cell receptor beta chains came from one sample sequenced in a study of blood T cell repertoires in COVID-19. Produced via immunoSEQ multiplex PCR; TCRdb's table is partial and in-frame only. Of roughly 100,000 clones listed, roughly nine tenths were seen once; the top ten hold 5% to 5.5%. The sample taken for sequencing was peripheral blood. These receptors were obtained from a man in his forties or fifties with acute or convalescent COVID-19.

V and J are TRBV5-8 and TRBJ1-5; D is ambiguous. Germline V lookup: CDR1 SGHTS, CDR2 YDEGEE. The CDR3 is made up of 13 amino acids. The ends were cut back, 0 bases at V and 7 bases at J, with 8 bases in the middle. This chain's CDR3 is CASSLARGQPQHF. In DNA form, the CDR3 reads TGTGCCAGCAGCTTGGCGCGCGGACAGCCCCAGCATTTT.

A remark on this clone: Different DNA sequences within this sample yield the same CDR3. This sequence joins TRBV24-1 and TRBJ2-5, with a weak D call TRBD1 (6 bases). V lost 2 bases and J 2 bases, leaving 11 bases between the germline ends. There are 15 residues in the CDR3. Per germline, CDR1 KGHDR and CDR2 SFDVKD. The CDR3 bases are TGTGCCACCAGTGATTCCAGGACAGTTCAAGAGACCCAGTACTTC. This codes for CATSDSRTVQETQYF.

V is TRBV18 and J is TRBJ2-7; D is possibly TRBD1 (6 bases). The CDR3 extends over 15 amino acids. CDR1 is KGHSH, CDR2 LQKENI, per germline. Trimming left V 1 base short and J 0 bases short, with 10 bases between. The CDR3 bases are TGTGCCAGCTCACCACGGGCAGGGGACTCCTACGAGCAGTACTTC. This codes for CASSPRAGDSYEQYF.

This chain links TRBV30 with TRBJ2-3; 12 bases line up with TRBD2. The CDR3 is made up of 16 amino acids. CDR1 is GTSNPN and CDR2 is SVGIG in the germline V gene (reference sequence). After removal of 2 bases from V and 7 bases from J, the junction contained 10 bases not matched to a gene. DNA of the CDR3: TGTGCCTGGAGTCCCTCGACTAGCGGGGGCCGACATACGCAGTATTTT. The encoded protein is CAWSPSTSGGRHTQYF.

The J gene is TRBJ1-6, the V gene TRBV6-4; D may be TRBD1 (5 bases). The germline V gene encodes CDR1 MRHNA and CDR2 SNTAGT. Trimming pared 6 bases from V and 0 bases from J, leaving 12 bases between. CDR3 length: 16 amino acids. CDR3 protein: CASSDPGHSYNSPLHF. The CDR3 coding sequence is TGTGCCAGCAGCGACCCCGGACACTCCTATAATTCACCCCTCCACTTT.

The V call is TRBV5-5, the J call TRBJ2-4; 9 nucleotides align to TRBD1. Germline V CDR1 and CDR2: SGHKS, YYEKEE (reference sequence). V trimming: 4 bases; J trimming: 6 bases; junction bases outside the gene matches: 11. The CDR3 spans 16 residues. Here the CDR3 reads CASSHAGQGLRNIQYF. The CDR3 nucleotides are TGTGCCAGCAGCCACGCGGGACAGGGTCTAAGAAACATTCAGTACTTC.

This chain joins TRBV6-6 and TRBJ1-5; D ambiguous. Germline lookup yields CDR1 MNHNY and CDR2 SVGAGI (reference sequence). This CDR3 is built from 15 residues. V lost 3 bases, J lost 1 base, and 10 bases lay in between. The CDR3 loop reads CASSYFVESNQPQHF. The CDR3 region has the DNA TGTGCCAGCAGTTATTTTGTTGAGAGCAATCAGCCCCAGCATTTT.

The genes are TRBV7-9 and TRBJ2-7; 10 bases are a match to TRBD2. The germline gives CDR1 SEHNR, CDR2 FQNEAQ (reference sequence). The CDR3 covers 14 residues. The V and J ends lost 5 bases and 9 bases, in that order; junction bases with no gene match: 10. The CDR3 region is CASSATSGERRQYF. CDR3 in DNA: TGTGCCAGCAGCGCCACTAGCGGGGAGCGCCGGCAGTACTTC.